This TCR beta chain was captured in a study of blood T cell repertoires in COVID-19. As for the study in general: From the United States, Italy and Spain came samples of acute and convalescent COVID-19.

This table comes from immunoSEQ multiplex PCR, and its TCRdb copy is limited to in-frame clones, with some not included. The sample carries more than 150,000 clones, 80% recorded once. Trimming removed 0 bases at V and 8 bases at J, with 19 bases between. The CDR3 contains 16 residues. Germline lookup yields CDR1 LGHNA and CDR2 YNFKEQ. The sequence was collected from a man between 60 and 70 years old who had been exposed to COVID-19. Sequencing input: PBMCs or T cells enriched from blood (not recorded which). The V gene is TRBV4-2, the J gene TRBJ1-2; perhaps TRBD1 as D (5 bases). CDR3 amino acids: CASSQEAGGMSGGYTF. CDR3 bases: TGTGCCAGCAGCCAAGAGGCGGGGGGGATGTCGGGCGGCTACACCTTC.